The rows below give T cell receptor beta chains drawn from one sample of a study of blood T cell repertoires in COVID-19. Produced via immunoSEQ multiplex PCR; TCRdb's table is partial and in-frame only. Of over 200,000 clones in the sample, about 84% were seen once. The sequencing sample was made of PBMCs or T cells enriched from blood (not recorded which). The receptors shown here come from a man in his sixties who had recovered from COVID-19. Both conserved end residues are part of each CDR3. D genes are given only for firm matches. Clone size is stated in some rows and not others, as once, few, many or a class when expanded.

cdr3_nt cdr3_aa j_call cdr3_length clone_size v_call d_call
TGTGCCAGCAGTTACTCGATGGGGGGGGCCACAGATACGCAGTATTTT CASSYSMGGATDTQYF TRBJ2-3 16 once TRBV6-5 NA
TGTGCCAGCAGCTTGGCCGGGACAGGGGGCGCAGAGGGCTACACCTTC CASSLAGTGGAEGYTF TRBJ1-2 16 NA TRBV5-6 TRBD1
TGTGCCAGCAGCTTAAATCAGGGCAATAATTCACCCCTCCACTTT CASSLNQGNNSPLHF TRBJ1-6 15 NA TRBV7-9 NA
TGTGCCAGCAGCCAAGAGTTCTCCGGGGAGCTGTTTTTT CASSQEFSGELFF TRBJ2-2 13 NA TRBV3-1/TRBV3-2 NA
TGCGCCAGCAGGGAGGGAGGCTACACCTTC CASREGGYTF TRBJ1-2 10 few TRBV4-3 NA
TGTGCCAGCAGCTTAGTCGGACAGAACTATGGCTACACCTTC CASSLVGQNYGYTF TRBJ1-2 14 NA TRBV7-2 NA
TGTGCCAGCAGCCGAGACAGGGGGCTCCTTCTGGCTTTCTTT CASSRDRGLLLAFF TRBJ1-1 14 NA TRBV11-1 TRBD1
TGTGCCAGCAGCTTGGGGGGGCGGGTAAACAATGAGCAGTTCTTC CASSLGGRVNNEQFF TRBJ2-1 15 NA TRBV5-4 NA
TGCGCCAGCAGCCCCGAGCCGACAGCCTACGAGCAGTACTTC CASSPEPTAYEQYF TRBJ2-7 14 NA TRBV5-1 NA
TGTGCCAGCTCACCCGGGATCAATCAGCCCCAGCATTTT CASSPGINQPQHF TRBJ1-5 13 few TRBV18 NA
TGTGCCAGCAGCCTAGACGGAGGGAAGACCATATATTTT CASSLDGGKTIYF TRBJ1-3 13 NA TRBV9 NA
TGTGCCAGCTCACCAGGGGGGGCGAGAGATTCACCCCTCCACTTT CASSPGGARDSPLHF TRBJ1-6 15 NA TRBV18 NA